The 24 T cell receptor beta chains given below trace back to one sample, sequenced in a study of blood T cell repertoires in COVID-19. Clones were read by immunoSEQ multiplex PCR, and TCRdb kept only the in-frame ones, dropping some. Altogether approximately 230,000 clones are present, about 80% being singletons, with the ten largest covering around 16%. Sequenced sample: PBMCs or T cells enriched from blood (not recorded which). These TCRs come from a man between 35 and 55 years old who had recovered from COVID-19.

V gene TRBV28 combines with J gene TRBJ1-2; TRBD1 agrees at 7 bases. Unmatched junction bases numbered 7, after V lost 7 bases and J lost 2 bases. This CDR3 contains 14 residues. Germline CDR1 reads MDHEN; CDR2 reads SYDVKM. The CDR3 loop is CASISGQSNYGYTF. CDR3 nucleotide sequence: TGTGCCAGCATTTCGGGACAGTCGAACTATGGCTACACCTTC.

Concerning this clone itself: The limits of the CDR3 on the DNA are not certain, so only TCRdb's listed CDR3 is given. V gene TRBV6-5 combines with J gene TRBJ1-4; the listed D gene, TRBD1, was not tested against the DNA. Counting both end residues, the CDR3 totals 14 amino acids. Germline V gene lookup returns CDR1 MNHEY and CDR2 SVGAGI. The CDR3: CASILGSGTGKLFF.

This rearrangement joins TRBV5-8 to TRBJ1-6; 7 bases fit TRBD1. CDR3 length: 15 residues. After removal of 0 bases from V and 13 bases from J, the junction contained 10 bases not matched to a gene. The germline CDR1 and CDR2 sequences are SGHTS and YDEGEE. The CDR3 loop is CASSLGGQPFLPLHF. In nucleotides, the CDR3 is TGTGCCAGCAGCTTGGGGGGACAGCCCTTTTTGCCCCTCCACTTT. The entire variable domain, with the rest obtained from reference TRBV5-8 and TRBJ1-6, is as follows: EAGVTQSPTHLIKTRGQQATLRCSPISGHTSVYWYQQALGLGLQFLLWYDEGEERNRGNFPPRFSGRQFPNYSSELNVNALELEDSALYLCASSLGGQPFLPLHFGNGTRLTVT.

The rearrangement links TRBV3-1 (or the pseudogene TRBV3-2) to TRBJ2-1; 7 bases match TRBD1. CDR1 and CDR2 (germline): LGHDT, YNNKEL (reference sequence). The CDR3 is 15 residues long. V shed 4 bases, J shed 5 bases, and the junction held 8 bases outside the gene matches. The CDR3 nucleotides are TGTGCCAGCAGCCGAACACAGGGGTGGGACAATGAGCAGTTCTTC. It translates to CASSRTQGWDNEQFF.

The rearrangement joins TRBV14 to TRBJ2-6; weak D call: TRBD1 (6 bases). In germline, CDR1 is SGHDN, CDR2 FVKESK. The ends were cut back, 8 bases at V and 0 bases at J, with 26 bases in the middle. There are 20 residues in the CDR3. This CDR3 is CASAPVRGGRRSSGANVLTF. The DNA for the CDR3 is TGTGCCAGCGCCCCGGTCCGAGGGGGACGGCGAAGCTCTGGGGCCAACGTCCTGACTTTC.

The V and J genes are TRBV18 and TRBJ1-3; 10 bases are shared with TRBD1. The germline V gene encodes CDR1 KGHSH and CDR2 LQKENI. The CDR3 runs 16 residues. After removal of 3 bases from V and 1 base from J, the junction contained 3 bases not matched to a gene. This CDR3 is CASSPEGQGSGNTIYF. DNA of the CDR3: TGTGCCAGCTCACCCGAGGGACAGGGGTCTGGAAACACCATATATTTT.

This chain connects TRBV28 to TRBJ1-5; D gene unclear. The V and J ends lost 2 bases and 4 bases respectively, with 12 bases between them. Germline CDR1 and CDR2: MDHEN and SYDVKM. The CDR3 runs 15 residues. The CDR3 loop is CASSLRSGPNQPQHF. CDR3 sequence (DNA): TGTGCCAGCAGTTTAAGAAGCGGTCCAAATCAGCCCCAGCATTTT.

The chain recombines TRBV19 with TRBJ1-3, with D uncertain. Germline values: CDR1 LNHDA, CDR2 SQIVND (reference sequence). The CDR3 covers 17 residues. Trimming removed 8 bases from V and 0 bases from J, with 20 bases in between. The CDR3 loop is CASGTSGLIASGNTIYF. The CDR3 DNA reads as TGTGCCAGTGGAACCTCAGGCCTGATCGCCTCTGGAAACACCATATATTTT.

CDR3: CASSSQGTDTQYF. The CDR3 DNA reads TGTGCCAGCAGTAGCCAGGGCACAGATACGCAGTATTTT. The V and J genes are TRBV6-5 and TRBJ2-3, with D unresolved. The germline CDR1 and CDR2 sequences are MNHEY and SVGAGI. Trimming removed 5 bases at V and 1 base at J, with 7 bases between. This CDR3 has 13 amino acids.

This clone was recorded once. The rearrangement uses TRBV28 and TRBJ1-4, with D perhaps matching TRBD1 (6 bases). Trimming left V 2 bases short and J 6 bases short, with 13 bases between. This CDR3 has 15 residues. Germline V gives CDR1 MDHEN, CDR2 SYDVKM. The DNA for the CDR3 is TGTGCCAGCAGTTTACGGGGGGGCGGGTATGAAAAACTGTTTTTT. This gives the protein CASSLRGGGYEKLFF.

The CDR3 DNA reads TGCAGCGCCCGTTTGGGAGCGAACACTGAAGCTTTCTTT. Translated, it gives CSARLGANTEAFF. The chain uses TRBV29-1 and TRBJ1-1; D remains ambiguous. The V gene lost 7 bases and the J gene lost 1 base, with 13 bases spanning the gap. Germline V gene sequence: CDR1 SQVTM, CDR2 ANQGSEA. This CDR3 is built from 13 residues.

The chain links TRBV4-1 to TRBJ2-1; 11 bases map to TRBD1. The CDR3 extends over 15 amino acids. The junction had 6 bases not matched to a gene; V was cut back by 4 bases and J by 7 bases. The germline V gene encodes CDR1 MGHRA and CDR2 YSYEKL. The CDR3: CASSRTGGSWNEQFF. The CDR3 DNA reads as TGCGCCAGCAGCCGGACAGGGGGCTCTTGGAATGAGCAGTTCTTC.

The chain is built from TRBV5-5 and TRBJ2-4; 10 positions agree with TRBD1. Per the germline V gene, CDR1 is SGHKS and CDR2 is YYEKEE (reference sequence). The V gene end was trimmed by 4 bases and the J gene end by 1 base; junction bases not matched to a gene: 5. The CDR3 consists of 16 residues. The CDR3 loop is CASSLRQGAAKNIQYF. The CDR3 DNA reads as TGTGCCAGCAGCCTAAGACAGGGGGCTGCCAAAAACATTCAGTACTTC. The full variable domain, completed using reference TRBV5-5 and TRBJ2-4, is DAGVTQSPTHLIKTRGQQVTLRCSPISGHKSVSWYQQVLGQGPQFIFQYYEKEERGRGNFPDRFSARQFPNYSSELNVNALLLGDSALYLCASSLRQGAAKNIQYFGAGTRLSVL.

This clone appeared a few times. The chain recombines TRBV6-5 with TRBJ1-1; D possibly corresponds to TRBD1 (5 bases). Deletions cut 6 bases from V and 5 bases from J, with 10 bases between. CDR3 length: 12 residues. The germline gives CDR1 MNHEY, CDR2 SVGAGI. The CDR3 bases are TGTGCCAGCAGGGCGGGGGGGACTGAAGCTTTCTTT. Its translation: CASRAGGTEAFF.

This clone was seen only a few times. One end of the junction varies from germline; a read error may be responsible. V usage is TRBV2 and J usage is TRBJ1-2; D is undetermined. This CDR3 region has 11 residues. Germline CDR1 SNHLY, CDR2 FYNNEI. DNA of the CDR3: TGTGCCAGCAGCCCACGACTGGGGAGTTTCTTC. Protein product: CASSPRLGSFF.

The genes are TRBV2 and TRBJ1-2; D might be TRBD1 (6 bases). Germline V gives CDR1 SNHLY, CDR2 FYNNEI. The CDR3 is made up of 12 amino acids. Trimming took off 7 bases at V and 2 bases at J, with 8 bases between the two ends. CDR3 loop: CASTGANYGYTF. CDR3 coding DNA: TGTGCCAGCACAGGGGCGAACTATGGCTACACCTTC.

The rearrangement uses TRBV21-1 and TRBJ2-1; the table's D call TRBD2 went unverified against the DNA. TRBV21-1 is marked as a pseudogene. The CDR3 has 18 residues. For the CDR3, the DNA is TGTGCCAGCAGCAAACCGCCTAGCGGGACTCCGCCCTACAATGAGCAGTTCTTC. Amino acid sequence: CASSKPPSGTPPYNEQFF.

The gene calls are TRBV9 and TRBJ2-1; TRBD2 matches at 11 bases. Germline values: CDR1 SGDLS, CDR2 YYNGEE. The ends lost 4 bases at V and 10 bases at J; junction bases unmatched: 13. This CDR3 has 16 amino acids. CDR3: CASSSGIAGGMGEQFF. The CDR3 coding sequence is TGTGCCAGCAGCTCCGGGATAGCGGGGGGGATGGGAGAGCAGTTCTTC.

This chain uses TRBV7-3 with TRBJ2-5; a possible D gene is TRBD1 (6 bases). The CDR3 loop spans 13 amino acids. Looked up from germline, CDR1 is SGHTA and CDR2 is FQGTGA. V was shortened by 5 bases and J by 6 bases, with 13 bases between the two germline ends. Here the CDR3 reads CASSPGAGQTQYF. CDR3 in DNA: TGTGCCAGCAGCCCAGGGGCAGGACAGACCCAGTACTTC.

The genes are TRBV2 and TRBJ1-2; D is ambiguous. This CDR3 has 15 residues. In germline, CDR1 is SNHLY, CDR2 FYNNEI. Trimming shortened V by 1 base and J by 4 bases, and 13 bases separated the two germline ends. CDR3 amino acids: CASSEESLRGYGYTF. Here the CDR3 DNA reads TGTGCCAGCAGTGAAGAATCGCTTCGAGGCTATGGCTACACCTTC.

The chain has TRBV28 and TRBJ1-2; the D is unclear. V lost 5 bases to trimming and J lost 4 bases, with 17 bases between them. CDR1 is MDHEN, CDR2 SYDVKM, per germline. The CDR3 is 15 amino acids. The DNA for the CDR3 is TGTGCCAGCAGTACGCTAACGGCGGGAGCCTATGGCTACACCTTC. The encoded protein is CASSTLTAGAYGYTF.

The DNA for the CDR3 is TGTGCCAGCAGCTCGTCGCGCAGCACAGATACGCAGTATTTT. It is translated as CASSSSRSTDTQYF. The gene calls are TRBV7-2 and TRBJ2-3; D is unresolved. V was clipped by 4 bases and J by 0 bases, with 8 bases between them. The V gene's germline CDR1 is SGHTA and CDR2 FQGNSA. The CDR3 runs to 14 residues.

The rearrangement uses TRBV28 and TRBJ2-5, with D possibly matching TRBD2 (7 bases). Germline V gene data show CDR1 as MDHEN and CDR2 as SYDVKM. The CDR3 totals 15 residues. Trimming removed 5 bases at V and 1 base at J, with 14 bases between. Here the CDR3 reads CASSRVGGLQETQYF. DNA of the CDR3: TGTGCCAGCAGTCGGGTCGGGGGGCTCCAAGAGACCCAGTACTTC.

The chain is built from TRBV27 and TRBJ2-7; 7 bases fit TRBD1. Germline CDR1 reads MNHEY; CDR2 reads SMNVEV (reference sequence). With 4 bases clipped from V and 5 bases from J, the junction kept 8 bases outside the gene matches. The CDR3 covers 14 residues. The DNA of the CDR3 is TGTGCCAGCAGTTCCTCCCCGACAGGGAACGAGCAGTACTTC. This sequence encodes CASSSSPTGNEQYF.